These 20 T cell receptor beta chains share one sample of origin, sequenced in a study of blood T cell repertoires in COVID-19. The protocol was immunoSEQ multiplex PCR, while the TCRdb copy is restricted to in-frame clones and leaves out a portion. The repertoire holds about 180,000 clones, more than 80% seen once, with about 6.3% in the top ten. Source material: PBMCs or T cells enriched from blood (not recorded which). These receptors were obtained from a man in his forties who had recovered from COVID-19.

This clone showed up just once. V gene TRBV19 combines with J gene TRBJ1-3; D is unclear. The germline V gene encodes CDR1 LNHDA and CDR2 SQIVND (reference sequence). V was clipped by 6 bases and J by 4 bases, with 16 bases between them. CDR3 length: 15 amino acids. The DNA of the CDR3 is TGTGCCAGTAGCGACGAGATAGCGGGCGGAAACACCATATATTTT. Translation: CASSDEIAGGNTIYF. Looking up the rest from reference TRBV19 and TRBJ1-3 gives the full variable domain: DGGITQSPKYLFRKEGQNVTLSCEQNLNHDAMYWYRQDPGQGLRLIYYSQIVNDFQKGDIAEGYSVSREKKESFPLTVTSAQKNPTAFYLCASSDEIAGGNTIYFGEGSWLTVV.

The V call is TRBV7-9, the J call TRBJ1-3; D uncertain. V was shortened by 2 bases and J by 2 bases, with 7 bases between the two germline ends. The CDR3 is 14 amino acids. Germline CDR1 SEHNR, CDR2 FQNEAQ (reference sequence). DNA for the CDR3: TGTGCCAGCAGCTTATCAACAGCTGGAAACACCATATATTTT. Its translation is CASSLSTAGNTIYF.

In its sample, this clone was seen a few times. The rearrangement uses TRBV3-1 (or the pseudogene TRBV3-2) and TRBJ2-7; 14 bases are a match to TRBD2. The CDR3 consists of 16 residues. CDR1 and CDR2 (germline): LGHDT, YNNKEL (reference sequence). The junction had 6 bases not matched to a gene; V was cut back by 1 base and J by 7 bases. CDR3 DNA: TGTGCCAGCAGCCAAGGACTAGCGGGAGGGTCGAAGGAGCAGTACTTC. Translation gives CASSQGLAGGSKEQYF.

The V call is TRBV2, the J call TRBJ1-1, with a possible D match to TRBD1 (6 bases). CDR3 size: 13 residues. The ends were cut back, 7 bases at V and 3 bases at J, with 12 bases in the middle. CDR1 is SNHLY and CDR2 is FYNNEI in the germline V gene. CDR3 nucleotide sequence: TGTGCCAGCATCCGGGACAAATACACTGAAGCTTTCTTT. The encoded protein is CASIRDKYTEAFF.

The gene calls are TRBV28 and TRBJ2-1; tentative D call: TRBD1 (6 bases). V gave up 8 bases and J gave up 3 bases, with 14 bases separating them. CDR3 length: 14 residues. CDR1 is MDHEN and CDR2 is SYDVKM in the germline V gene. This CDR3 is CASARGPNYNEQFF. The CDR3 DNA is TGTGCCAGCGCCAGGGGCCCCAACTACAATGAGCAGTTCTTC.

On this clone: Relative to the germline gene, one junction end is altered; a read error may explain this. V gene TRBV7-7 combines with J gene TRBJ2-1, with D tentatively TRBD1 (6 bases). Germline assignment: CDR1 SSHAT and CDR2 FNYEAQ (reference sequence). The CDR3 length is 13 residues. CDR3 bases: TGTGCTAGCAGCCGAGGACAGTACAATGAGCAGTTCTTC. Translation gives CASSRGQYNEQFF.

This clone was recorded a few times. This may arise from a read error, as a much more abundant clone is one base away. This sequence joins TRBV6-1 and TRBJ2-2, with 10 bases matching TRBD2. Germline trimming cut 2 bases from V and 6 bases from J; bases unmatched to any gene: 3. CDR1 and CDR2 (germline): MNHNS, SASEGT. The CDR3 contains 15 residues. CDR3 sequence: CASSESAGGPGELFF. As DNA, the CDR3 is TGTGCCAGCAGTGAATCAGCGGGGGGGCCCGGGGAGCTGTTTTTT.

J is TRBJ2-7 and V is TRBV28; a possible D gene is TRBD2 (5 bases). This CDR3 contains 13 residues. Trimming left V 1 base short and J 3 bases short, with 7 bases between. Germline assignment: CDR1 MDHEN and CDR2 SYDVKM. The DNA of the CDR3 is TGTGCCAGCAGTTTATCCGGGGACTACGAGCAGTACTTC. This sequence encodes CASSLSGDYEQYF.

The chain recombines TRBV30 with TRBJ1-1, with D unresolved. V lost 0 bases and J lost 2, with 10 bases in between. CDR1 GTSNPN and CDR2 SVGIG come from the germline V gene (reference sequence). The CDR3 loop spans 14 amino acids. The CDR3: CAWSVLRVNTEAFF. Here the CDR3 DNA reads TGTGCCTGGAGTGTACTTCGGGTAAACACTGAAGCTTTCTTT.

This sequence joins TRBV15 and TRBJ1-3; no clear D gene. In germline, CDR1 is LNHNV, CDR2 YYDKDF (reference sequence). Trimming stripped 11 bases from V and 0 bases from J, with 8 bases between. The CDR3 has 12 residues. CDR3 loop: CAVTSSGNTIYF. The CDR3 region has the DNA TGTGCCGTCACCAGCTCTGGAAACACCATATATTTT.

The chain joins TRBV19 to TRBJ2-3; D perhaps matches TRBD2 (6 bases). Deletions cut 5 bases from V and 0 bases from J, with 9 bases between. Looked up from germline, CDR1 is LNHDA and CDR2 is SQIVND (reference sequence). This CDR3 contains 14 residues. The CDR3: CASSLGLSTDTQYF. The CDR3, as DNA: TGTGCCAGTAGTCTAGGACTAAGCACAGATACGCAGTATTTT. The whole variable domain, filled in from reference TRBV19 and TRBJ2-3, reads DGGITQSPKYLFRKEGQNVTLSCEQNLNHDAMYWYRQDPGQGLRLIYYSQIVNDFQKGDIAEGYSVSREKKESFPLTVTSAQKNPTAFYLCASSLGLSTDTQYFGPGTRLTVL.

On this clone: Other DNA variants within this sample encode the same CDR3. The rearrangement uses TRBV5-6 and TRBJ1-1, with D uncertain. The V end lost 0 bases, the J end lost 3 bases, and 6 bases lay between the germline ends. This CDR3 has 13 residues. Germline CDR1 is SGHDT and CDR2 is YYEEEE. As DNA, the CDR3 is TGTGCCAGCAGCTTGGGGAGTGACACTGAAGCTTTCTTT. It codes for CASSLGSDTEAFF.

This clone was found once. The genes are TRBV19 and TRBJ1-1; TRBD1 aligns across 7 bases. With V trimmed by 3 bases and J by 1 base, 17 bases remained unmatched. The CDR3 has 19 amino acids. Germline-derived CDR1 and CDR2 are LNHDA and SQIVND (reference sequence). CDR3 amino acids: CASSIGGWIAGQQNTEAFF. The CDR3 coding sequence is TGTGCCAGTAGTATTGGTGGGTGGATCGCGGGACAGCAGAACACTGAAGCTTTCTTT.

The rearrangement uses TRBV6-5 and TRBJ1-4; D call uncertain. This CDR3 is built from 14 residues. Germline CDR1 MNHEY, CDR2 SVGAGI. V gave up 8 bases and J gave up 4 bases, with 14 bases separating them. The chain's CDR3 is CASGSGILNEKLFF. As DNA, the CDR3 is TGTGCCAGCGGGTCCGGGATCCTTAATGAAAAACTGTTTTTT.

The chain employs TRBV5-1 and TRBJ2-1; 7 bases fit TRBD2. Germline CDR1 is SGHRS and CDR2 is YFSETQ. V dropped 3 bases and J dropped 0; count of bases not matched to a gene: 3. The CDR3 spans 15 residues. The CDR3 loop reads CASSSSGGSYNEQFF. The CDR3 region has the DNA TGCGCCAGCAGCTCTAGCGGAGGCTCCTACAATGAGCAGTTCTTC.

The chain links TRBV19 to TRBJ1-5; a weak D match, TRBD1 (5 bases). The germline gives CDR1 LNHDA, CDR2 SQIVND (reference sequence). CDR3 size: 14 residues. V was cut by 3 bases and J by 7 bases, with 13 bases left in between. The CDR3 is CASSIMAGYQPQHF. Written as DNA, the CDR3 is TGTGCCAGTAGTATTATGGCAGGGTACCAGCCCCAGCATTTT.

The rearrangement joins TRBV3-1 (or the pseudogene TRBV3-2) to TRBJ1-2; D uncertain. The CDR3 length is 14 residues. Germline V gene data show CDR1 as LGHDT and CDR2 as YNNKEL (reference sequence). Trimming removed 4 bases at V and 2 bases at J, with 11 bases between. Here the CDR3 DNA reads TGTGCCAGCAGCCCACGGGTCGCAAACTATGGCTACACCTTC. Its translation is CASSPRVANYGYTF.

This clone has just one count. The V gene is TRBV27, the J gene TRBJ2-2, with D unresolved. The V gene lost 4 bases and the J gene lost 2 bases, with 8 bases spanning the gap. The CDR3 is 14 residues long. CDR1 is MNHEY, CDR2 SMNVEV, per germline (reference sequence). The CDR3 bases are TGTGCCAGCAGTTATGAGATCAACACCGGGGAGCTGTTTTTT. This encodes CASSYEINTGELFF.

V and J are TRBV27 and TRBJ1-1; D is unresolved. V lost 6 bases and J lost 0, with 8 bases in between. The germline gives CDR1 MNHEY, CDR2 SMNVEV (reference sequence). CDR3 length: 13 amino acids. The CDR3 DNA follows: TGTGCCAGCAGCCCAGGCGTGAACACTGAAGCTTTCTTT. Its translation is CASSPGVNTEAFF.

This clone showed up just a few times. The chain recombines TRBV25-1 with TRBJ1-5; D gene uncertain. The CDR3 sequence is 13 residues long. Trimming removed 6 bases at V and 5 bases at J, with 11 bases between. Per germline, CDR1 MGHDK and CDR2 SYGVNS. CDR3 loop: CASSVNIDQPQHF. The CDR3 DNA sequence: TGTGCCAGCAGCGTTAATATTGATCAGCCCCAGCATTTT.